Presented here are 9 T cell receptor beta chains from one specimen sequenced in a study of T cell responses to AZD1222 COVID-19 vaccine. Assay used: immunoSEQ multiplex PCR; TCRdb lists only in-frame clones, some missing. The sample consists of around 83,000 clones, 70% to 90% of them appearing once. The source was peripheral blood, collected on day 0 of AZD1222 vaccination. The source is an adult in good health.

The rearrangement joins TRBV20-1 to TRBJ1-6; D call uncertain. Germline CDR1 is DFQATT and CDR2 is SNEGSKA (reference sequence). The CDR3 covers 14 residues. Trimming took off 3 bases at V and 4 bases at J, with 10 bases between the two ends. CDR3: CSASLGRYNSPLHF. CDR3 nucleotide sequence: TGCAGTGCTAGTCTAGGCAGGTATAATTCACCCCTCCACTTT.

This clone came up once. This chain links TRBV10-1 with TRBJ2-5; 8 bases are shared with TRBD2. The V gene end was trimmed by 11 bases and the J gene end by 2 bases; junction bases not matched to a gene: 7. The CDR3 runs 13 residues. Germline V gene lookup returns CDR1 WNHNN and CDR2 SYGVQD (reference sequence). The DNA for the CDR3 is TGCGCCTCACAGGCGGGGGGTCAAGAGACCCAGTACTTC. This codes for CASQAGGQETQYF.

This clone has a handful of counts. V gene TRBV6-1 combines with J gene TRBJ1-2; possibly TRBD1 for D (5 bases). The V gene lost 0 bases and the J gene lost 8 bases, with 10 bases spanning the gap. The CDR3 is made up of 13 amino acids. Germline V lookup: CDR1 MNHNS, CDR2 SASEGT. CDR3 sequence: CASSEAEGLGYTF. The CDR3 nucleotides are TGTGCCAGCAGTGAAGCGGAGGGGTTGGGCTACACCTTC.

CDR3 DNA sequence: TGTGCCACCAGTGACCGCGGACAGGGAAGGTACGAGCAGTACTTC. Amino acids: CATSDRGQGRYEQYF. V is TRBV24-1 and J is TRBJ2-7; 8 bases are a match to TRBD1. The trim removed 4 bases at V and 4 bases at J, leaving 8 bases unmatched. The CDR3 loop spans 15 amino acids. Germline V CDR1 and CDR2: KGHDR, SFDVKD.

The genes are TRBV7-2 and TRBJ1-4; 7 bases agree with TRBD1. The CDR3 contains 14 residues. Trimming removed 5 bases from V and 8 bases from J; junction bases left unmatched: 8. Per germline, CDR1 SGHTA and CDR2 FQGNSA. The CDR3 bases are TGTGCCAGCAGCCCAGGGGGGGTAATCGAAAAACTGTTTTTT. Amino acids: CASSPGGVIEKLFF.

The chain recombines TRBV5-8 with TRBJ2-5; 8 bases agree with TRBD1. V trimming: 2 bases; J trimming: 5 bases; junction bases outside the gene matches: 5. The CDR3 has 14 amino acids. Germline lookup yields CDR1 SGHTS and CDR2 YDEGEE. Here the CDR3 reads CASSLAQGVETQYF. The CDR3 DNA is TGTGCCAGCAGCTTAGCACAGGGGGTTGAGACCCAGTACTTC.

This chain connects TRBV28 to TRBJ2-7; 8 positions match TRBD2. V dropped 4 bases and J dropped 2; count of bases not matched to a gene: 10. The germline gives CDR1 MDHEN, CDR2 SYDVKM. The CDR3 consists of 16 residues. The CDR3 DNA follows: TGTGCCAGCAGTTACGGTGGGCTAGCGGGCCCCTACGAGCAGTACTTC. Residues: CASSYGGLAGPYEQYF.

The chain employs TRBV5-1 and TRBJ2-5; 7 nucleotides align to TRBD1. Germline loops: CDR1 SGHRS, CDR2 YFSETQ. This CDR3 is built from 14 residues. V lost 4 bases to trimming and J lost 4 bases; unmatched junction nucleotides: 7. CDR3 sequence reads: CASSPIQGVETQYF. CDR3 in DNA: TGCGCCAGCAGCCCAATCCAGGGGGTAGAGACCCAGTACTTC.

This chain connects TRBV4-1 to TRBJ2-1, with D unclear. The CDR3 has 14 amino acids. The germline V and J ends were trimmed by 0 bases and 2 bases, with 5 bases remaining between them. CDR1 is MGHRA and CDR2 is YSYEKL in the germline V gene. The CDR3 sequence is CASSQEPAYNEQFF. The CDR3 DNA is TGCGCCAGCAGCCAAGAACCAGCCTACAATGAGCAGTTCTTC.